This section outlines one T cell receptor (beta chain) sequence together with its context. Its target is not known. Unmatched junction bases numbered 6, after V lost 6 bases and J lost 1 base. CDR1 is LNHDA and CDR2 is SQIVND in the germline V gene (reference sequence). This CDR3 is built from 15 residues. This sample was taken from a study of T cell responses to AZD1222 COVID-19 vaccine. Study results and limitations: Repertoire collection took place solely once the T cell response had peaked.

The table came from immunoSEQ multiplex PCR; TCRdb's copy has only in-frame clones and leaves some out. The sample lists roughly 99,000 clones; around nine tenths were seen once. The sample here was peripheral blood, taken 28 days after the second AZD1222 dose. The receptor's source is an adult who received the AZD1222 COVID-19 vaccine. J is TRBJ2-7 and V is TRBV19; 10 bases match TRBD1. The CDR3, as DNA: TGTGCCAGTAGATTAACGGGACAGGGGTCCTACGAGCAGTACTTC. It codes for CASRLTGQGSYEQYF.